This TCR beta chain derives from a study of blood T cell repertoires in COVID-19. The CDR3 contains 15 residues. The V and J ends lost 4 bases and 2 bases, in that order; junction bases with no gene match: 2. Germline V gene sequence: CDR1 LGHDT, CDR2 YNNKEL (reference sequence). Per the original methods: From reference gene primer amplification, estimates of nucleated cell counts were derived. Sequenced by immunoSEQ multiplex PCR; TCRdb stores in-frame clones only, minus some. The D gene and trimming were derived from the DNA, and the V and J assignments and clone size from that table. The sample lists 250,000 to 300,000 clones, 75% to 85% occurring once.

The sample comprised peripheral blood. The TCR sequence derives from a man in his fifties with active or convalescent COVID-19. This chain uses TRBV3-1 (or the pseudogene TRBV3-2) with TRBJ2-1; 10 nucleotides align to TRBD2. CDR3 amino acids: CASSPTSGTYNEQFF. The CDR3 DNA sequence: TGTGCCAGCAGCCCCACTAGCGGGACCTACAATGAGCAGTTCTTC.